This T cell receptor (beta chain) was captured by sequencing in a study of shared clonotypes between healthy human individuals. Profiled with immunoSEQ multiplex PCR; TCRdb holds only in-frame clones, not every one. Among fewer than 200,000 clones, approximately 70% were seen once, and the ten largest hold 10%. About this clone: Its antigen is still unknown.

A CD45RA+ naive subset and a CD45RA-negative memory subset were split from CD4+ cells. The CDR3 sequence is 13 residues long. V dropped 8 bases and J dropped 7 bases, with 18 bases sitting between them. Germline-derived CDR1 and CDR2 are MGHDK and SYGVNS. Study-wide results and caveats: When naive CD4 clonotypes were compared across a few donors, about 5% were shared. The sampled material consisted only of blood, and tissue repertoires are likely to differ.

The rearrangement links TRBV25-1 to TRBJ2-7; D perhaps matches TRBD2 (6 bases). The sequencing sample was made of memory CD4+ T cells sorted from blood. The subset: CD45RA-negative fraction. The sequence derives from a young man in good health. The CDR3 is CASGDLRRGEQYF. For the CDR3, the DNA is TGTGCCAGCGGGGACTTGAGGCGTGGAGAGCAGTACTTC.